The clone carrying this T cell receptor (beta chain) was recorded a few times. The target antigen is unknown. The source of the sample is a study of post-analysis software for immune sequencing data. Study-level points and caveats: Included in a set of four or five TRBV segments more frequent in patients than controls were TRBV5-6, TRBV5-1 and TRBV20-1. The study found significantly lower normalized Chao1 diversity in multiple sclerosis patients than in controls.

This CDR3 comprises 12 residues. CDR1 is SQVTM and CDR2 is ANQGSEA in the germline V gene. V was shortened by 8 bases and J by 2 bases, with 13 bases between the two germline ends. Prepared TCR beta cDNA libraries contained unique molecular identifiers. TCRdb ran MiXCR on the PCR reads and lists one entry per CDR3 protein. The sample comprises around 400,000 distinct CDR3 sequences, 39% of which are singletons, and 6% to 9% rests with the top ten. The clonotype was recovered from a girl aged 2 to 10 with multiple sclerosis. Sequencing was done on a sample of blood. This sequence joins TRBV29-1 and TRBJ2-7; D is perhaps TRBD1 or TRBD2 (5 bases each). The CDR3 loop reads CSIRDGTYEQYF. The CDR3 region has the DNA TGCAGCATTAGGGACGGAACCTACGAGCAGTACTTC.